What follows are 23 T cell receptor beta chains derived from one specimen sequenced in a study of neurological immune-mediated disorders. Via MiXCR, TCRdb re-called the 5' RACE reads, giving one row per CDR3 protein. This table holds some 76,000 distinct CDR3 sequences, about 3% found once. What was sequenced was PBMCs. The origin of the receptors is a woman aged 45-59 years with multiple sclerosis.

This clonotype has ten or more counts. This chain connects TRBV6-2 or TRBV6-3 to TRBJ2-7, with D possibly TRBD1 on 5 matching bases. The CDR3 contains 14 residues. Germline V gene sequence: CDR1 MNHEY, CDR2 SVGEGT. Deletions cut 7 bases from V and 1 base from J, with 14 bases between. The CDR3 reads CASTRTLTSYEQYF. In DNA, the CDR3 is TGTGCCAGCACAAGGACACTGACATCCTACGAGCAGTACTTC.

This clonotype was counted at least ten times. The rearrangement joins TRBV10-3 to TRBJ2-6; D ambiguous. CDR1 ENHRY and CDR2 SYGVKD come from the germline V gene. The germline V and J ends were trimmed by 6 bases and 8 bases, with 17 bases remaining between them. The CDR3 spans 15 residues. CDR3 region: CAISQTDLGTNVLTF. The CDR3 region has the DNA TGTGCCATCAGCCAGACGGACCTGGGGACCAACGTCCTGACTTTC.

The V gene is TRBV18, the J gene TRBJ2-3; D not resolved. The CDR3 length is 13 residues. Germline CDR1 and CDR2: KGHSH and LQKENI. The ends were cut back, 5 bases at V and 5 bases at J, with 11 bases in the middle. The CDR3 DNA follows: TGTGCCAGCTCAAAAACTTTCGGAGATACGCAGTATTTT. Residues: CASSKTFGDTQYF.

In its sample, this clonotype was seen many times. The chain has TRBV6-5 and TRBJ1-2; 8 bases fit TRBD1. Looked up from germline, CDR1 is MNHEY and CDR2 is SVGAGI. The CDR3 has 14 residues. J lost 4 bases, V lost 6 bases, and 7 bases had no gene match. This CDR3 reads CASSRTGMGYGYTF. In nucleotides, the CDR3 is TGTGCCAGCAGCCGGACAGGGATGGGCTATGGCTACACCTTC.

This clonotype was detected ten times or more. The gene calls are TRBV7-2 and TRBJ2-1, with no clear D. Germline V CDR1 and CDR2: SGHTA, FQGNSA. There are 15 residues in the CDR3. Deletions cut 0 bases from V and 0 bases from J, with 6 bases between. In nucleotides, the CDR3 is TGTGCCAGCAGCTTAGCTGCAAGCTCCTACAATGAGCAGTTCTTC. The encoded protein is CASSLAASSYNEQFF.

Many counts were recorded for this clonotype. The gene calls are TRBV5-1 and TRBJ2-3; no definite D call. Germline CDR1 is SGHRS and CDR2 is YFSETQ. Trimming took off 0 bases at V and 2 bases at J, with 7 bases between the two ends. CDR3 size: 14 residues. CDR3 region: CASSLGEPTDTQYF. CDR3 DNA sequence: TGCGCCAGCAGCTTGGGAGAGCCCACAGATACGCAGTATTTT.

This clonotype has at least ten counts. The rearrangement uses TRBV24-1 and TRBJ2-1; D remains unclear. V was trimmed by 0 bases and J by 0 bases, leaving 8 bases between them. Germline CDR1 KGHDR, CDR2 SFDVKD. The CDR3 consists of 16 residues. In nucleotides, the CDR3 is TGTGCCACCAGTGATTTGGGACCCAGCTCCTACAATGAGCAGTTCTTC. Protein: CATSDLGPSSYNEQFF.

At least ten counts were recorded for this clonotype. CDR3 sequence reads: CASRDAAGTSGIGSYNEQFF. The CDR3 coding sequence is TGCGCCAGCAGGGACGCTGCCGGGACTAGCGGGATTGGATCCTACAATGAGCAGTTCTTC. This sequence joins TRBV5-1 and TRBJ2-1; 13 bases are shared with TRBD2. After removal of 5 bases from V and 1 base from J, the junction contained 15 bases not matched to a gene. Looked up from germline, CDR1 is SGHRS and CDR2 is YFSETQ. The CDR3 spans 20 residues. The entire variable domain, with the rest obtained from reference TRBV5-1 and TRBJ2-1, is as follows: KAGVTQTPRYLIKTRGQQVTLSCSPISGHRSVSWYQQTPGQGLQFLFEYFSETQRNKGNFPGRFSGRQFSNSRSEMNVSTLELGDSALYLCASRDAAGTSGIGSYNEQFFGPGTRLTVL.

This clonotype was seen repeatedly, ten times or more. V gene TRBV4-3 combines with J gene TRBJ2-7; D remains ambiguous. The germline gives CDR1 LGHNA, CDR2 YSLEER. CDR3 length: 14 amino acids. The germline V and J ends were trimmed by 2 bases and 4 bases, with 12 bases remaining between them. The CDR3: CASSQRVFMYEQYV. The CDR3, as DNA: TGCGCCAGCAGCCAACGGGTCTTTATGTACGAGCAGTACGTC.

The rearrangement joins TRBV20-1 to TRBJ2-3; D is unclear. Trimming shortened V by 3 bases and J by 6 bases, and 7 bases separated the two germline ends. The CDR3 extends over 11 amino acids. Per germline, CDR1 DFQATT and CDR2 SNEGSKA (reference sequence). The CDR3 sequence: CSARSRDTQYF. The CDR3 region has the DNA TGCAGTGCTAGGTCACGCGATACGCAGTATTTT.

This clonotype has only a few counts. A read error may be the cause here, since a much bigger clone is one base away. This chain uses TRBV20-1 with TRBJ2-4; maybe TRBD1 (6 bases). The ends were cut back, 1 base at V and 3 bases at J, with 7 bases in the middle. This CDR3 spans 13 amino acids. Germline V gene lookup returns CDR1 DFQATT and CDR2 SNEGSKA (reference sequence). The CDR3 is CSARAGDKNIQYF. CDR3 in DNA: TGCAGTGCTAGAGCAGGGGACAAAAACATTCAGTACTTC.

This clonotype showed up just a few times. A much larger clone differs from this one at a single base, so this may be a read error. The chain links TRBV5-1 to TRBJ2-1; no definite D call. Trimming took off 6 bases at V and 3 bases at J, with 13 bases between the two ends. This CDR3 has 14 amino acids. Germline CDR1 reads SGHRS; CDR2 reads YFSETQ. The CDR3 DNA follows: TGCGCCAGCAAGCCCACGGGTTACTACAATGAGCAGTTCTTC. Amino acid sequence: CASKPTGYYNEQFF.

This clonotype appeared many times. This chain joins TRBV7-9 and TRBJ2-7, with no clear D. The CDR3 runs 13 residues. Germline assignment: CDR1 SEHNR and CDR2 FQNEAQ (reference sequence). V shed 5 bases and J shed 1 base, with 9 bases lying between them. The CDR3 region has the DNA TGTGCCAGCAGCGGAGACGGGTCCTACGAGCAGTACGTC. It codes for CASSGDGSYEQYV.

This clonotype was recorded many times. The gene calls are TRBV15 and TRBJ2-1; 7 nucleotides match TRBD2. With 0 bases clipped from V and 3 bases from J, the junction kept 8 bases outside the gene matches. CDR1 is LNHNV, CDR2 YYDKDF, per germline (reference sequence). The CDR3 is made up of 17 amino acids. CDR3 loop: CATSRDVVAGHYNEQFF. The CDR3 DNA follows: TGTGCCACCAGCAGAGATGTAGTAGCGGGCCACTACAATGAGCAGTTCTTC. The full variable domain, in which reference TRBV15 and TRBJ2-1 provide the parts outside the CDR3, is DAMVIQNPRYQVTQFGKPVTLSCSQTLNHNVMYWYQQKSSQAPKLLFHYYDKDFNNEADTPDNFQSRRPNTSFCFLDIRSPGLGDTAMYLCATSRDVVAGHYNEQFFGPGTRLTVL.

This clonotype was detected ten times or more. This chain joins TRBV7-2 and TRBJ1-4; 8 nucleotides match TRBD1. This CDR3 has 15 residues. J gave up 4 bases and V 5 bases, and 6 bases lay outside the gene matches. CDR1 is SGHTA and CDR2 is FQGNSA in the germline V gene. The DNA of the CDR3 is TGTGCCAGCAGCCCTCAGGGGGCGGGTAATGAAAAACTGTTTTTT. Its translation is CASSPQGAGNEKLFF.

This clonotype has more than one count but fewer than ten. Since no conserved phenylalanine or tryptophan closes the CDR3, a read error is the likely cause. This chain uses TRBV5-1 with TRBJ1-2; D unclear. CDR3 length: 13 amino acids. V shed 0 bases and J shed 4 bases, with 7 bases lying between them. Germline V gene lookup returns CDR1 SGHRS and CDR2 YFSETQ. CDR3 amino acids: CASSLGPAYGYTN. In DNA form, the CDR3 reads TGCGCCAGCAGCTTGGGACCGGCCTATGGCTACACCAAC.

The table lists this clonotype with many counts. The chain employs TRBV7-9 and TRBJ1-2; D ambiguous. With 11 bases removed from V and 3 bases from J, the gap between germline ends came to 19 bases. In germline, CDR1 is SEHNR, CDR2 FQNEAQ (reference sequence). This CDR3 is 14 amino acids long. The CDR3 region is CALKDEGDYYGYTF. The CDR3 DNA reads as TGTGCCCTGAAGGACGAGGGCGACTACTATGGCTACACCTTC.

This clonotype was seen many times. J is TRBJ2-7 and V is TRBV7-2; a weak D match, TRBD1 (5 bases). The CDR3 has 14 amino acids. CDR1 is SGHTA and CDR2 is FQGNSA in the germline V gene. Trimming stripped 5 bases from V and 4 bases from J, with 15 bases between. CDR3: CASSGAGILYEQYF. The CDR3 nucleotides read TGTGCCAGCAGCGGCGCAGGGATTCTATACGAGCAGTACTTC.

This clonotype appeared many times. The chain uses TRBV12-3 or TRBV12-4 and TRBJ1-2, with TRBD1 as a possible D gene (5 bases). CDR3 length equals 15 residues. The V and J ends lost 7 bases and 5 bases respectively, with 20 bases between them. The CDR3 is CASTTGRGAVYGYTF. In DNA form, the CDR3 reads TGTGCCAGCACTACCGGGCGAGGGGCAGTATATGGCTACACCTTC.

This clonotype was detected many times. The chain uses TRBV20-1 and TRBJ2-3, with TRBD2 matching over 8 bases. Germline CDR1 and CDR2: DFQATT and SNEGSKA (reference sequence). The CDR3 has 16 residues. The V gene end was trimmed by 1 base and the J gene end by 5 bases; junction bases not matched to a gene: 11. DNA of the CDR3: TGCAGTGCTAGAGCGGGGCAGCGGGGGCGCAAAGATACGCAGTATTTT. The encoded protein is CSARAGQRGRKDTQYF.

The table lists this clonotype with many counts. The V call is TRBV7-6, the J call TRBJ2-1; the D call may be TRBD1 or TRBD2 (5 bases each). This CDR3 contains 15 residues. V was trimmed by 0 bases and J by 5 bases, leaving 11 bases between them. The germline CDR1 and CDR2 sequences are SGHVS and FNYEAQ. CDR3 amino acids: CASSLAGRGNNEQFF. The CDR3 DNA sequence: TGTGCCAGCAGCTTAGCGGGACGGGGCAACAATGAGCAGTTCTTC.

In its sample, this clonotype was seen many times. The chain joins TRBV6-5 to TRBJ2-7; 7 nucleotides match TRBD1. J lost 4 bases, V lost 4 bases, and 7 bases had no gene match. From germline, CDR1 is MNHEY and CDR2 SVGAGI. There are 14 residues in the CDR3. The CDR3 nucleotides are TGTGCCAGCAGTTGGGCGGCAGGGGGATACGAGCAGTACTTC. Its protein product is CASSWAAGGYEQYF.

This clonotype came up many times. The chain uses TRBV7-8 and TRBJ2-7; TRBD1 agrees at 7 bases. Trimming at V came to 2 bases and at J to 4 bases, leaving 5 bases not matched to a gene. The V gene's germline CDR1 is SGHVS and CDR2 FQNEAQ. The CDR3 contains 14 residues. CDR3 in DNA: TGTGCCAGCAGCTTAATAGGGGGCATATACGAGCAGTACTTC. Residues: CASSLIGGIYEQYF.